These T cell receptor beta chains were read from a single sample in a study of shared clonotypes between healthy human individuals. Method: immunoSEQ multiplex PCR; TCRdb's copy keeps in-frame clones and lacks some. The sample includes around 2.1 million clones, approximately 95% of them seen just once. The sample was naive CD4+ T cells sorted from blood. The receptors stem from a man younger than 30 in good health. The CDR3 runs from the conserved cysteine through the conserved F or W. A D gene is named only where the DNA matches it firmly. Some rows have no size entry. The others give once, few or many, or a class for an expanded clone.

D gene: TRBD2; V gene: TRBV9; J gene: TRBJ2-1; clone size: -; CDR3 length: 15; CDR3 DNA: TGTGCCAGCAGCGTAGGGACTAGCGCCCGCAATGAGCAGTTCTTC; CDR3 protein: CASSVGTSARNEQFF
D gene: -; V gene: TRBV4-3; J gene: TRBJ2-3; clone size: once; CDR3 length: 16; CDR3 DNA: TGCGCCAGCAGCCAAGACGCAGACATTCCCACAGATACGCAGTATTTT; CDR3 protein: CASSQDADIPTDTQYF
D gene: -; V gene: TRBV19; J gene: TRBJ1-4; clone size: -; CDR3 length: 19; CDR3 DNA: TGTGCCAGTAGTATACCCCCTGGCAGGGCCGCCGGACCAAATGAAAAACTGTTTTTT; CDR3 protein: CASSIPPGRAAGPNEKLFF
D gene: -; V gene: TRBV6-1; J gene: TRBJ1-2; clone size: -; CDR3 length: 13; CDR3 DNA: TGTGCCAGCAGTGAAGACAGGCGCCAGGGCTACACCTTC; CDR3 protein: CASSEDRRQGYTF
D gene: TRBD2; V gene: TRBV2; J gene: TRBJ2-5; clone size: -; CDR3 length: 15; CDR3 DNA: TGTGCCGGCTCCCCCGCGGGAGCCCCGGGAGAGACCCAGTACTTC; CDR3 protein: CAGSPAGAPGETQYF
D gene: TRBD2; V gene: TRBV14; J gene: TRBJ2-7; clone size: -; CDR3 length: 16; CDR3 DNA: TGTGCCAGCAGCCATAAAGCGGGACTCCTGAGGTACGAGCAGTACTTC; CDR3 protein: CASSHKAGLLRYEQYF
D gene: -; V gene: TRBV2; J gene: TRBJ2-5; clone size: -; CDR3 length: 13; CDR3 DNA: TGTGCCAGCAGTGCCACAGGGCCCGGGACCCAGTACTTC; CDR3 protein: CASSATGPGTQYF
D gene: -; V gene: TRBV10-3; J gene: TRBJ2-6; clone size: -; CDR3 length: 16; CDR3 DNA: TGTGCCATCAGTGACTCGACACTGATGGGGGCCAACGTCCTGACTTTC; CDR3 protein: CAISDSTLMGANVLTF
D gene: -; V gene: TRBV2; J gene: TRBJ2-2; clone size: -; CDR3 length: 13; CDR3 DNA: TGTGCCAGCAGTGGGCCAGGGGCCGGGGAGCTGTTTTTT; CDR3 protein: CASSGPGAGELFF
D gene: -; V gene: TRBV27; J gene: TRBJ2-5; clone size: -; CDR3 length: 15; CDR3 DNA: TGTGCCAGCAGTTCCACGACAGCGTTCCAAGAGACCCAGTACTTC; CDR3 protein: CASSSTTAFQETQYF